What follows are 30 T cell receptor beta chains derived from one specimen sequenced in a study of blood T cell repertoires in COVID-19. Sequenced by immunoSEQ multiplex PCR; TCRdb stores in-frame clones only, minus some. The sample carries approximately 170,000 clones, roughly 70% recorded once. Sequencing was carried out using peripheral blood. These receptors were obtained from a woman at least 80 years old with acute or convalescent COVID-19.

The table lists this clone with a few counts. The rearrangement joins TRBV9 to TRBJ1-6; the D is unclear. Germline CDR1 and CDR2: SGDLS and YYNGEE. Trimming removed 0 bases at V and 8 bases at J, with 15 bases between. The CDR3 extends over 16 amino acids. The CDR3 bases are TGTGCCAGCAGCGTAGGGTGGTCGGGAGGCGATTCACCCCTCCACTTT. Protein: CASSVGWSGGDSPLHF.

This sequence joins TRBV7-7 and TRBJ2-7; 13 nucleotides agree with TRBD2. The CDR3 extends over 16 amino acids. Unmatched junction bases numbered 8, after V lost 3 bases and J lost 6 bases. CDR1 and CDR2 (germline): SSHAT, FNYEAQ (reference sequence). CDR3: CASSFGLAGVSSEQYF. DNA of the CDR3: TGTGCCAGCAGCTTTGGACTAGCGGGAGTTTCATCCGAGCAGTACTTC.

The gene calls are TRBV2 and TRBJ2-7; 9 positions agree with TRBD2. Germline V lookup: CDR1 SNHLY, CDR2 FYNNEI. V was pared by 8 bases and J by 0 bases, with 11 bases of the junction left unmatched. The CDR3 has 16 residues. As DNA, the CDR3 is TGTGCCAGCCATGGGACTAGCCGTACGAGCTCCTACGAGCAGTACTTC. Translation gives CASHGTSRTSSYEQYF.

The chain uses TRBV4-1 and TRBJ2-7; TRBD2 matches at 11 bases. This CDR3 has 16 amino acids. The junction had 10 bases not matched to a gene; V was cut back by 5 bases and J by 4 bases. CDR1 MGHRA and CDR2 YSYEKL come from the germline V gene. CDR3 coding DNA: TGCGCCAGCAGCGAACTCCTAGCGGGAGGTTATTACGAGCAGTACTTC. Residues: CASSELLAGGYYEQYF.

In DNA form, the CDR3 reads TGTGCCAGCATCAATTCTGCGGGGGCCAACGTCCTGACTTTC. This encodes CASINSAGANVLTF. The V and J genes are TRBV3-1 (or the pseudogene TRBV3-2) and TRBJ2-6; D gene uncertain. Germline loops: CDR1 LGHDT, CDR2 YNNKEL (reference sequence). The CDR3 extends over 14 amino acids. Trimming cost V 7 bases and J 4 bases, with 11 bases left between them.

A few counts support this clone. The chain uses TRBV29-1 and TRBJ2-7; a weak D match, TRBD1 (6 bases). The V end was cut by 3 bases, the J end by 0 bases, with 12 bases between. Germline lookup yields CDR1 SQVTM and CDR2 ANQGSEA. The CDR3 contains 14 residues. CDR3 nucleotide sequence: TGCAGCGTTGATCAGGGGTACGGCTCCTACGAGCAGTACTTC. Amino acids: CSVDQGYGSYEQYF.

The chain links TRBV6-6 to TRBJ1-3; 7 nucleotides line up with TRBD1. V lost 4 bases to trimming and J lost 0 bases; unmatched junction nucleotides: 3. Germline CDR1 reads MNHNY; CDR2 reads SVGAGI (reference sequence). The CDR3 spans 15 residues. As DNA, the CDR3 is TGTGCCAGCAGTTGGGGACAGTACTCTGGAAACACCATATATTTT. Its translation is CASSWGQYSGNTIYF.

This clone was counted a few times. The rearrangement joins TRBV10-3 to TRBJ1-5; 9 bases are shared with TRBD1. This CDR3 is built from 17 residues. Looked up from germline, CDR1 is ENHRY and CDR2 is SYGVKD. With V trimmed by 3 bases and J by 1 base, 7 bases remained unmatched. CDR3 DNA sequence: TGTGCCATCAGTGACCGTCACAGGGGGCTGAGCAATCAGCCCCAGCATTTT. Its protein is CAISDRHRGLSNQPQHF.

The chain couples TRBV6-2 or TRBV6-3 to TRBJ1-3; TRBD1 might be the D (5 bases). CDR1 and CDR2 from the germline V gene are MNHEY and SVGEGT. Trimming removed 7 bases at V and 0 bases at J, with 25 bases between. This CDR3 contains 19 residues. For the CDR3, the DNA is TGTGCCAGCACCCCGGGACTGATGACTCAGTACTCCTCTGGAAACACCATATATTTT. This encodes CASTPGLMTQYSSGNTIYF.

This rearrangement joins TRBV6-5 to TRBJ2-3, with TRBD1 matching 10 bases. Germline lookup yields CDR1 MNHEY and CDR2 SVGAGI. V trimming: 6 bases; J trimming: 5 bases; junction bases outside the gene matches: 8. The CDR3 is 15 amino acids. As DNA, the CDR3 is TGTGCCAGCAGGGACAGGGGGTTCAGGGTAGATACGCAGTATTTT. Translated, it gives CASRDRGFRVDTQYF.

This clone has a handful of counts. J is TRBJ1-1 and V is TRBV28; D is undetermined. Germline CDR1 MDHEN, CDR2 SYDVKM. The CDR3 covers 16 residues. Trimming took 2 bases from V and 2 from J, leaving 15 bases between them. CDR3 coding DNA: TGTGCCAGCAGTTTAGGAGGGCTCGACGTAAACACTGAAGCTTTCTTT. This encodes CASSLGGLDVNTEAFF.

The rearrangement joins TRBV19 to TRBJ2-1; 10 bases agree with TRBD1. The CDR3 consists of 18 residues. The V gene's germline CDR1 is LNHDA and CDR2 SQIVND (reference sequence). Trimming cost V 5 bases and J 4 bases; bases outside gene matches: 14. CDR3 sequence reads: CASSVPGQGKVGYNEQFF. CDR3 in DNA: TGTGCCAGTAGTGTCCCGGGACAGGGGAAGGTCGGTTACAATGAGCAGTTCTTC.

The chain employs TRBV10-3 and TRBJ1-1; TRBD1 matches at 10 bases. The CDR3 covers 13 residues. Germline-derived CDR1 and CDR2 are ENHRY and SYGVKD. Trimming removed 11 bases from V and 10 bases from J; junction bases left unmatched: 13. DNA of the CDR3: TGTGCCGCTCACGCCACGGGACAGGGGAGAGCTTTCTTT. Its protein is CAAHATGQGRAFF.

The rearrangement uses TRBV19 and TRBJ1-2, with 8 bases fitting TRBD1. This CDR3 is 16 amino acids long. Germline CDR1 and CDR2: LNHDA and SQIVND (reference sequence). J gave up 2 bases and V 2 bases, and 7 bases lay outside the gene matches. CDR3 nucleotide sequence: TGTGCCAGTAGTATATCGGGACAGGCTGACAACTATGGCTACACCTTC. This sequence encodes CASSISGQADNYGYTF.

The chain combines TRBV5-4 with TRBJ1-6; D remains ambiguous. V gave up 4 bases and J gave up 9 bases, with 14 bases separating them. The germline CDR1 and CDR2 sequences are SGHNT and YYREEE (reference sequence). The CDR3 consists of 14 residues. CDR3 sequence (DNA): TGTGCCAGCAGCAGCCGGGATCAAAGTTCACCCCTCCACTTT. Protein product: CASSSRDQSSPLHF.

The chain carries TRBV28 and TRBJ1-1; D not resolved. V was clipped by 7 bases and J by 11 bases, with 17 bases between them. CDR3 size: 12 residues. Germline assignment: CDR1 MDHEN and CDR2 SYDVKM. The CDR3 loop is CASTVYGGVAFF. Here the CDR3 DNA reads TGTGCCAGCACGGTCTACGGCGGCGTGGCTTTCTTT.

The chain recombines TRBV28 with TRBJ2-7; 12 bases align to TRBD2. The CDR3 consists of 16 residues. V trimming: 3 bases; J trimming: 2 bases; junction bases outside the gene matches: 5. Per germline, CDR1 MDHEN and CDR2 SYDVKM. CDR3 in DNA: TGTGCCAGCAGTTTGTCGACTAGCGGGAGCACCTACGAGCAGTACTTC. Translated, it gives CASSLSTSGSTYEQYF. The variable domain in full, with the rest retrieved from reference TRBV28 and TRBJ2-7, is DVKVTQSSRYLVKRTGEKVFLECVQDMDHENMFWYRQDPGLGLRLIYFSYDVKMKEKGDIPEGYSVSREKKERFSLILESASTNQTSMYLCASSLSTSGSTYEQYFGPGTRLTVT.

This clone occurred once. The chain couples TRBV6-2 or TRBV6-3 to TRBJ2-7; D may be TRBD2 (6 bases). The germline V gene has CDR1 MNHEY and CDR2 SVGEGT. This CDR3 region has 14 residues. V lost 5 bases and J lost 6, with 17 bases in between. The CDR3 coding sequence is TGTGCCAGCAGTACGGGGGTCAGTGCCCGCGAGCAGTACTTC. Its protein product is CASSTGVSAREQYF.

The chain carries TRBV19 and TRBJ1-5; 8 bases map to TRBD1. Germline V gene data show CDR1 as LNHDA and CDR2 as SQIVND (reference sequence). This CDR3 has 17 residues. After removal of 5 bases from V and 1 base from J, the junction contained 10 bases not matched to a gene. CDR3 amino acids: CASSPYGQGRSNQPQHF. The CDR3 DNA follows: TGTGCCAGTAGTCCTTACGGACAGGGTAGGAGCAATCAGCCCCAGCATTTT.

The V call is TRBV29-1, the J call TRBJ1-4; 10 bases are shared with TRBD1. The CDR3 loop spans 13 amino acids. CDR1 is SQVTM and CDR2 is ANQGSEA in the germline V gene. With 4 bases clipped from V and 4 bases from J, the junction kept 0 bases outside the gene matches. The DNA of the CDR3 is TGCAGCGTTGGGGACAGGGGTAATGAAAAACTGTTTTTT. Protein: CSVGDRGNEKLFF.

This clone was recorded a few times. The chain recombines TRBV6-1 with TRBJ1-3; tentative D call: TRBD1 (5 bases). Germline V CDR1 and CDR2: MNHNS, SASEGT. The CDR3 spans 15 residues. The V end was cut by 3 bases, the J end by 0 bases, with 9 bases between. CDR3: CASSEGDFSGNTIYF. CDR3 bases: TGTGCCAGCAGTGAGGGGGACTTCTCTGGAAACACCATATATTTT.

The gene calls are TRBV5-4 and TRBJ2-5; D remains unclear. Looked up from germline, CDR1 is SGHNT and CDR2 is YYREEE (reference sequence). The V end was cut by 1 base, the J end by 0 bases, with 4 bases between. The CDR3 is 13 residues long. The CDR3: CASSLQYQETQYF. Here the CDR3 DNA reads TGTGCCAGCAGCTTGCAGTACCAAGAGACCCAGTACTTC.

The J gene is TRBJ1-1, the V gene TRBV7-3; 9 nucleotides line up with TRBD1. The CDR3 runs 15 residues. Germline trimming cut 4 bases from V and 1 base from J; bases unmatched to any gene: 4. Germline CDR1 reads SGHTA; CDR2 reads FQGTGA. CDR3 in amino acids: CASSSQGARNTEAFF. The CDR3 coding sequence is TGTGCCAGCAGCTCACAGGGGGCTCGGAACACTGAAGCTTTCTTT. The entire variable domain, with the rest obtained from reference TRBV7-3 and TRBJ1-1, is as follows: GAGVSQTPSNKVTEKGKYVELRCDPISGHTALYWYRQSLGQGPEFLIYFQGTGAADDSGLPNDRFFAVRPEGSVSTLKIQRTERGDSAVYLCASSSQGARNTEAFFGQGTRLTVV.

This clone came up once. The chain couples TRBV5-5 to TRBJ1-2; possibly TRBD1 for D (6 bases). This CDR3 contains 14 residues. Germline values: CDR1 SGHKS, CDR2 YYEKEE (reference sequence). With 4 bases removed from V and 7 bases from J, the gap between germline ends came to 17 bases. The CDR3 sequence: CASSLPLGAAGYTF. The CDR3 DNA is TGTGCCAGCAGCCTTCCTCTGGGGGCGGCTGGCTACACCTTC.

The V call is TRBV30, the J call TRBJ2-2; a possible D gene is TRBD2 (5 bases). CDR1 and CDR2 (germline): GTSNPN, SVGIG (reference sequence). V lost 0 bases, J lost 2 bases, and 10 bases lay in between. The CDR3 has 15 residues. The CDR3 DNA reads TGTGCCTGGAGTGTGGCAGGACTTAACACCGGGGAGCTGTTTTTT. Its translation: CAWSVAGLNTGELFF. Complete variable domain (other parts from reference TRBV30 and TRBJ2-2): SQTIHQWPATLVQPVGSPLSLECTVEGTSNPNLYWYRQAAGRGLQLLFYSVGIGQISSEVPQNLSASRPQDRQFILSSKKLLLSDSGFYLCAWSVAGLNTGELFFGEGSRLTVL.

The CDR3 DNA is TGTGCCAGCAGTGAATTCCCCCCGGGACTAGATTTTCCTTACGAGCAGTACTTC. This gives the protein CASSEFPPGLDFPYEQYF. The J gene is TRBJ2-7, the V gene TRBV6-1; TRBD2 aligns across 8 bases. The CDR3 sequence is 18 residues long. V trimming: 2 bases; J trimming: 4 bases; junction bases outside the gene matches: 16. Per the germline V gene, CDR1 is MNHNS and CDR2 is SASEGT.

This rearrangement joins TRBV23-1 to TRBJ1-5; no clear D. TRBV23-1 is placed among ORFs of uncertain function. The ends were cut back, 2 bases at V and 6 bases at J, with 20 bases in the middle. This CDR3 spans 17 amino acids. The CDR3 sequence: CASSQPDCPSSGQPQHF. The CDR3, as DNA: TGCGCCAGCAGTCAACCCGACTGCCCAAGTAGCGGTCAGCCCCAGCATTTT.

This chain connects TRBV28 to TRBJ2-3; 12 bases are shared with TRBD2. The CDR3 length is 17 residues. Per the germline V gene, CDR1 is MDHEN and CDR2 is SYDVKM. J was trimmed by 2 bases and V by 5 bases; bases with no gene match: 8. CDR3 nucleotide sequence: TGTGCCAGCAGTCCACGACTAGCGGGGGCTTACACAGATACGCAGTATTTT. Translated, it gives CASSPRLAGAYTDTQYF. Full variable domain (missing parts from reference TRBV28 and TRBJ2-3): DVKVTQSSRYLVKRTGEKVFLECVQDMDHENMFWYRQDPGLGLRLIYFSYDVKMKEKGDIPEGYSVSREKKERFSLILESASTNQTSMYLCASSPRLAGAYTDTQYFGPGTRLTVL.

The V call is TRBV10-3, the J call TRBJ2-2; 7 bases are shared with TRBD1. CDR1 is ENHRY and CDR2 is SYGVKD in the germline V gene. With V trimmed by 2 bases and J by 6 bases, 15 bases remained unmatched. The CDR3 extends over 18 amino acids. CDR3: CAISEPLGETGMSGELFF. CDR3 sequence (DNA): TGTGCCATCAGTGAGCCGCTAGGGGAGACAGGGATGTCCGGGGAGCTGTTTTTT.

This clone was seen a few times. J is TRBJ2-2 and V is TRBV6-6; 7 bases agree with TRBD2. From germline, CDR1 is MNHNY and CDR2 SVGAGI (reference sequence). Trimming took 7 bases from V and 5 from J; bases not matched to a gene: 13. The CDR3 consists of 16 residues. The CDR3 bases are TGTGCCAGCACCCCGAGGCGACTAGCCCTTACCGGGGAGCTGTTTTTT. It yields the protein CASTPRRLALTGELFF.